This T cell receptor (beta chain) was identified during a study of cytomegalovirus exposure and HLA in healthy donors (TCRdb year 2017). Background on the whole study: According to an earlier analysis of 587 of the donors, about 180 million T cells yielded some 120 million unique TCR beta sequences and 276 Gb of sequence data. About 300 gigabases of sequencing data and 70 million to 85 million unique TCR sequences were included in an early release covering over 600 HLA-typed donors. The genetic ancestry cluster associated with self-reported Caucasian donors included around 76% of the roughly 410 genotyped donors. The study aimed to test whether signatures of past pathogen exposure could be identified by cataloging public T cell receptors. The study used immunosequencing to profile the T cell repertoires of approximately 650 subjects and linked those repertoires to cytomegalovirus serostatus. Besides the first cohort of hundreds of subjects, a separate validation cohort made up of some 110 different subjects was used. High-throughput TCR immunosequencing, statistical association of individual TCRs with disease status, and machine learning were combined to predict cytomegalovirus infection status. To study patterns of TCR occurrence, a later analysis re-analyzed previously published TCR beta repertoires from 666 donors and added high-resolution HLA genotyping. In the later analysis, no new phenotypic data were used to find candidate immune exposures; instead, reliance was placed on TCR beta sequences and their occurrence across donors. An earlier analysis of fewer than 700 of the donors applied high-throughput TCR beta sequencing to assess whether each TCR beta V gene segment acted as functional or pseudogenic. Donor age, sex, ethnicity and CMV serostatus were compiled alongside the repertoire data. In a later genetic analysis, genome-wide SNP genotypes for about three fifths of the roughly 670 donors were used, and that subset was treated as a discovery cohort. All discovery cohort repertoires had been generated using a single sequencing platform. Class I and class II HLA loci were covered by the typing at four-digit resolution. Typing coverage differed by locus: A, B, C, DRB1 and DQB1 were typed in roughly 629-630 donors, DQA1 in 500 to 550, DPA1 in around 600, and DPB1 in roughly 470. Roughly 5 DR-DQ haplotypes were handled as single units for association and clustering because linkage in the cohort was strong. Across about 380 genotyped donors of the cohort, an average of roughly 250,000 unique TCR beta nucleotide sequences per donor were sequenced, and approximately 17% of those sequences were non-productive.

The cohort comprised some 700 healthy bone marrow donors. At the time of sampling, every cohort member was nominally healthy, though immune exposures that went unrecorded were likely present. The donor was CMV seropositive and was included in the group of 250 to 350 seropositive cohort members. A peripheral blood sample was provided by each donor, and peripheral blood mononuclear cells were used for TCR beta sequencing. Genomic DNA was extracted from the blood cell samples with the Qiagen DNeasy Blood Extraction Kit. Library generation was performed with the immunoSEQ multiplex PCR assay. For the multiplex PCR, a mixture combining 60 forward primers for TCR Vbeta segments and 13 reverse primers for TCR Jbeta segments was used. The CDR3 region of rearranged TCR beta genes was amplified from genomic DNA with a multiplex PCR assay. The Illumina HiSeq System was used to sequence the amplified TCR beta libraries as 87-base-pair reads. Regarding the original processing steps: A later analysis counted tens of millions of unique TCR beta chains across the 600 to 850 repertoires, and some 12 million of these chains were shared by at least two donors. A nearest-neighbor algorithm error-corrected the raw reads and collapsed the reads into unique sequences, merging closely related sequences to remove PCR and sequencing errors. To assign V, D and J gene segments, CDR3 sequences were aligned to IMGT reference sequences. For a sequence to be retained, at least a six-nucleotide match to both a V gene segment and a J gene segment was required. Rearrangements were classified as productive when the CDR3 lacked stop codons and remained in frame with V and J, and all other rearrangements were classified as non-productive. Following IMGT convention, CDR3 was defined as the stretch from the second conserved V-encoded cysteine to the conserved J-encoded phenylalanine. Sequences without an unambiguous match to a single V gene segment were excluded from the earlier analysis of over 500 of the donors. An earlier analysis of under 750 of the donors called V segments functional above 56.7% productive rearrangements and segregating when the between-donor standard deviation exceeded 5%. To diagnose cytomegalovirus status from the catalog of TCR beta chain sequences, a statistical classification framework was built. In a later analysis, V and J genes were assigned by comparing TCR nucleotide sequences against IMGT/GENE-DB human TR gene sequences. In a later analysis, CDR3 sequences and most-parsimonious VDJ recombination scenarios were assigned using the TCRdist pipeline. In a later analysis, each TCR beta chain was defined by its CDR3 amino acid sequence together with its V-gene family, and reads without a unique V-gene family were excluded. In a later analysis, a few hundred highly shared, low-generation-probability nucleotide sequences were removed to address suspected cross-contamination and a sequencing artifact. A later analysis calculated a clonal expansion index for each public chain from normalized within-repertoire ranks of inferred template counts. A later analysis computed generation probabilities with a VDJ recombination model fitted to out-of-frame rearrangements, and checked the results against IGoR. In a later analysis, TCR-TCR, TCR-HLA and TCR-CMV co-occurrence was scored with hypergeometric tests, and a repertoire-size bias correction was applied to TCR pairs. In a later analysis, false discovery rates were estimated by permuting HLA or CMV assignments 20 times. In a later analysis, co-occurring TCRs were grouped with DBSCAN, and TCRdist sequence similarity was added when clustering was performed within HLA-allele-positive subsets. For co-occurrence clustering, repertoires with fewer than 30,000 or more than 120,000 public chains were excluded, along with about five repertoires with anomalous nucleotide sharing. TCRdb's version of the immuneACCESS table is confined to in-frame rearrangements and falls short of the full clone set. An unresolved V gene accounts for under half of the shortfall where checked; the remainder is of unknown origin. V and J calls and clone size follow that table, whereas D and trimming were derived from the DNA. The sample has approximately 170,000 clones on record, roughly 79% of them singletons. The ten largest make up around 7% of the sample.

As concerns this clone: Its antigen target is currently unknown. Base qualities were left out, and no much larger clone turns up one base away.

Study-wide findings and limitations: Specific HLA alleles were associated with 15,000 to 20,000 TCR beta sequences at a false discovery rate of 0.05 in a later analysis. Three of the identified cytomegalovirus-associated TCR beta chains were confirmed in vitro to be specific for cytomegalovirus antigens. A further reported finding was that TCR beta sequences accurately predicted the HLA-A and HLA-B alleles for most subjects in the first cohort. In a later genetic analysis, a missense DCLRE1C variant was associated with V-gene and J-gene trimming of TCR beta chains, and the association was replicated in an independent cohort. In both the original and validation cohorts, the classifier was reported to diagnose cytomegalovirus status with high specificity and sensitivity. Presence/absence analyses assumed roughly uniform sequencing depth across donors, an assumption that may not hold. For the cohort, immune exposure information was limited to CMV serostatus. In a later analysis, HLA-associated TCR beta chains were found to be more clonally expanded and to have lower generation probabilities than equally common non-associated chains. The cohort was sequenced for TCR beta chains only, and without alpha or paired-chain data the features that could be detected were limited. Correlated functional status among segregating V segments might reflect linkage disequilibrium, but an unknown experimental factor could not be ruled out. Most CMV-associated TCR beta chains appeared to be HLA-restricted in a later analysis, and the HLA associations seemed to be driven largely by CMV exposure. A later genetic analysis reported fewer N-insertions in productive TCRs among donors in an Asian-associated ancestry cluster than the roughly 720-donor mean. Across donors, most TCR sequences were observed very rarely, whereas some public TCRs were present in many individuals. In a later analysis, the rate of TCR association differed among HLA loci, with DRB1 alleles having the most associated TCRs and HLA-C alleles having the fewest. According to the authors, the approach could potentially be generalized to other disease states and immunological phenotypes. The study listed 150 to 200 TCR beta chains as associated with cytomegalovirus. Because HLA typing was missing for some donors at each locus, association tests included only the typed subset. Over 15 rarely observed V segments, including chromosome 9 orphons, were excluded from the earlier analysis of a few hundred of the donors because counts were too low. Assigning TCR associations to individual alleles was difficult when HLA alleles, especially DR and DQ, strongly co-occurred. An earlier analysis of roughly 570 of the donors showed that most TCR beta V segments appeared in productive rearrangements either about 87% or about 30% of the time, which broadly matched IMGT annotations. A cluster of highly shared sequence variants was judged likely to be a technical artifact of the sequencing pipeline. Several of the top co-occurrence clusters appeared to be linked to parvovirus B19, influenza, CMV and Epstein-Barr virus, according to a later analysis.

Sequenced material: PBMCs. This TCR was sampled from a woman between 40 and 50 years old in good health and CMV-seropositive.

The CDR3 in this case is CASSSEGGVYYGYTF. In nucleotide form, the sequence is TGTGCCAGCAGCTCAGAGGGTGGGGTTTACTATGGCTACACCTTC. The sequence is built from TRBV7-2 and TRBJ1-2, with the D gene uncertain. The cysteine opens and the phenylalanine closes a CDR3 of 15 amino acids. CDR3 DNA is the only sequence kept; it has 45 bases, read in frame from the first base. From the germline V gene, CDR1 is SGHTA and CDR2 is FQGNSA. The trim is 4 bases for V and 3 bases for J, with a gap of 15 bases between the germline ends.